This T cell receptor (beta chain) was captured by sequencing in a study of blood T cells in healthy people across ages. Between the trimmed V and J ends, which lost 7 bases and 7 bases, there was a span of 14 bases. CDR1 is ENHRY, CDR2 SYGVKD, per germline. The CDR3 totals 12 residues. This clonotype was seen ten or more times. PCR was performed a second time for about 6 to 11 cycles using a sample-barcoded 5' primer and a J-beta primer mix. From the 5' RACE reads, TCRdb called clonotypes with MiXCR, one entry per CDR3 protein. This table has around 1,500,000 distinct CDR3 sequences, 28% appearing once.

The chain links TRBV10-3 to TRBJ2-7; a possible D gene is TRBD2 (5 bases). The sequence derives from a woman aged 25-40 years in good health. The sequencing input was blood. The CDR3 region is CAINRPGREQYF. As DNA, the CDR3 is TGTGCCATCAACCGACCGGGAAGGGAGCAGTACTTC.